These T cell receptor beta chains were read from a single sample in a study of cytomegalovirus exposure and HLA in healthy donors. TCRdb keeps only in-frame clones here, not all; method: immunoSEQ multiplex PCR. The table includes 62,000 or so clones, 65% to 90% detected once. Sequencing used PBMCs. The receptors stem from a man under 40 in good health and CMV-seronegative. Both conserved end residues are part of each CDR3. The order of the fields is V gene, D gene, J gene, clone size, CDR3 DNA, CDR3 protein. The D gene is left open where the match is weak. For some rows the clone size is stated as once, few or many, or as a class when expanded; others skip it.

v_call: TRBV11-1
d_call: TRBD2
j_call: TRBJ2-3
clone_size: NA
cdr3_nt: TGTGCCAGCAGCTCCGGGACTAGCGGGGGAGATACGCAGTATTTT
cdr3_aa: CASSSGTSGGDTQYF

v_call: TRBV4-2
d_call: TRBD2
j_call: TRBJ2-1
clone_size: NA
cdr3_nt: TGTGCCAGCAGCCAAGGGGGACTAGCGGGGGGCTACAATGAGCAGTTCTTC
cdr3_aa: CASSQGGLAGGYNEQFF

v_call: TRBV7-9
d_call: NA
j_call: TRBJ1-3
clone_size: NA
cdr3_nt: TGTGCCAGCAGCCCGGGGTCCTCGAGAAACACCATATATTTT
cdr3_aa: CASSPGSSRNTIYF

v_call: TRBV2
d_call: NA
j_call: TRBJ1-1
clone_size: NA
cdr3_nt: TGTGCCAGCATTCGGGGGAACACTGAAGCTTTCTTT
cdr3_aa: CASIRGNTEAFF

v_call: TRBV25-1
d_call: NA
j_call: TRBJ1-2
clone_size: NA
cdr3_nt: TGTGCCAGCAGTGACCAGGGGTTCTATGGCTACACCTTC
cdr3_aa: CASSDQGFYGYTF

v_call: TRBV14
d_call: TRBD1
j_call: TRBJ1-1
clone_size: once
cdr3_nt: TGTGCCAGCAGACTACAGGGGGCCGGCACTGAAGCTTTCTTT
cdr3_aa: CASRLQGAGTEAFF

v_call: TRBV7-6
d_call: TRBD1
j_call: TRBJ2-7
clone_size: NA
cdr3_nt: TGTGCCAGCAGCCAGATGGGACAGGGGGGCTCCTACGAGCAGTACTTC
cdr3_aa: CASSQMGQGGSYEQYF

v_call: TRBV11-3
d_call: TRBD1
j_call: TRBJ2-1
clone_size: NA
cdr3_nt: TGTGCCAGCAGACTTACAGGGGGCAATGAGCAGTTCTTC
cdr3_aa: CASRLTGGNEQFF

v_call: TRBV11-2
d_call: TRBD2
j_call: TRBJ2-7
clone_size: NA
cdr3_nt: TGTGCCAGCAGTCCTGGACTAGACGAGCAGTACTTC
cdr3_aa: CASSPGLDEQYF

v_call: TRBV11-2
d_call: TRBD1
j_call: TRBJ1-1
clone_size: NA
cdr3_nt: TGTGCCAGCAGCTCGGGACAGGGCCTTGAAGCTTTCTTT
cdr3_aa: CASSSGQGLEAFF

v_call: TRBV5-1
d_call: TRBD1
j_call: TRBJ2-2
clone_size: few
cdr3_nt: TGCGCCAGCAGCAAAGGACAGGGGAACACCGGGGAGCTGTTTTTT
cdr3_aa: CASSKGQGNTGELFF

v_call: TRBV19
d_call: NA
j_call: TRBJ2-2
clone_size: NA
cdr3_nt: TGTGCCAGTAGATCCGGGGGGCCTAACACCGGGGAGCTGTTTTTT
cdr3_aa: CASRSGGPNTGELFF

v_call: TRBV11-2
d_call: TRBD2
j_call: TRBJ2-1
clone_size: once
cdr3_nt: TGTGCCAGCAGCTTAGATGAAAGACTAGCGGGAGGGACTGAGCAGTTCTTC
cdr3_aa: CASSLDERLAGGTEQFF

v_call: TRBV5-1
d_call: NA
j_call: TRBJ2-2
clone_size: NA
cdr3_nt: TGCGCCAGCAGCTTGGGACCGGGAGAGGTCGGGGAGCTGTTTTTT
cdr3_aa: CASSLGPGEVGELFF

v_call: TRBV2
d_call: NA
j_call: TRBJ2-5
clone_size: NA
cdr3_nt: TGTGCCAGCAACCGACGGGAGTCGGGAGAGACCCAGTACTTC
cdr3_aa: CASNRRESGETQYF

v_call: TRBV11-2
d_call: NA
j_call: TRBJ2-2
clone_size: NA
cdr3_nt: TGTGCCAGCAGCTTAGGGACACAGAACACCGGGGAGCTGTTTTTT
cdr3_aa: CASSLGTQNTGELFF